Sequencing of this TCR beta chain was carried out in a study of Graves' ophthalmopathy and Graves' hyperthyroidism. Study-wide results and limits: The blood repertoire also included most expanded thyroid clonotypes above 0.001 frequency.

Trimming at V came to 8 bases and at J to 6 bases, leaving 3 bases not matched to a gene. Per the germline V gene, CDR1 is SNHLY and CDR2 is FYNNEI. The CDR3 covers 12 residues. As to this clonotype: As yet, its antigen is unknown.

CDR3 regions of TCR beta were amplified from RNA transcripts. First-round RT-PCR with HTBI primers preceded a second-round multiplex PCR. TCRdb reprocessed the multiplex PCR reads via MiXCR and lists one record per CDR3 protein. The sample shows hundreds of thousands of distinct CDR3 sequences, around 21% of them seen only once. Hyperthyroidism was classified as stable if no ophthalmopathy occurred within 18 months of follow-up. Clinical symptoms, serum thyroxine, TRAb, thyroid ultrasound and orbital computed tomography were relied on for diagnosis. Fresh peripheral blood (around 9.7 ml) yielded the PBMCs.

The rearrangement links TRBV2 to TRBJ2-7; 11 nucleotides align to TRBD1. This sequence originates from a woman under 30 with stable Graves' hyperthyroidism. The material sequenced was peripheral blood. CDR3 amino acids: CASGTGGGEQYF. CDR3 nucleotides: TGTGCCAGCGGGACAGGGGGAGGCGAGCAGTACTTC.